This T cell receptor beta chain was identified during a study of T cell repertoires in cytomegalovirus infection (dated by TCRdb to the late 2010s). With respect to the entire study: The HLA type of each donor mattered for the analysis, because public TCR beta signatures pointed to carriage of CMV infection along with the matching HLA type. Findings and caveats that apply to the study as a whole: In both this cohort and an independent approximately 400-donor cohort, the cumulative frequency of public TCR beta family members distinguished carriers of CMV infection plus the relevant HLA type. In the ex vivo response, HLA-C-restricted CMV-specific TCR beta clonotypes were dominant, and in two of eight donors the single most frequent clonotype came from this HLA-C-restricted group.

The instrument was an Illumina HiSeq 1500. The public reads were quality trimmed at Q25 with fastp and then assembled into clones with MiXCR by TCRdb, keeping productive beta chains. Entries that share a CDR3 protein sequence are merged under the most common genes and DNA. The sample contains approximately 240,000 distinct CDR3 sequences, 12% of them found a single time. The top ten hold 1.5% to 2% of the sample. The CDR3, cysteine through phenylalanine, is 13 amino acids long. Only CDR3 DNA remains: 39 bases, in frame from the first base. Per the germline V gene, SGHVT is the CDR1 and SQSDAQ is the CDR2. The sample holds one count of this clonotype. Its antigen target is currently unknown. Relative to the germline gene, one junction end is altered; a read error may explain this.

The clonotype was recovered from a human donor in good health (CMV status not recorded). Some clones in this sample may be carry-over from other donors' samples. Sequenced sample: PBMCs. This sequence uses TRBV7-4 and TRBJ2-5, with a weak D call of TRBD1 (5 bases match). The CDR3 in this case is CTSSLEQAQAQYF. In nucleotides, the sequence is TGTACCAGCAGCTTAGAACAGGCCCAGGCCCAGTACTTC.